The 4 T cell receptor beta chains below were found in one sample sequenced in a study of T cells in Graves' hyperthyroidism and ophthalmopathy. The CDR3 regions of TCR beta were amplified from RNA transcripts. First-round RT-PCR of the TCR CDR3 relied on the HTBI primer set. TCRdb reprocessed the multiplex PCR reads with MiXCR, giving one entry per CDR3 protein. The repertoire holds approximately 490,000 distinct CDR3 sequences, with about 22% as singletons. The material sequenced was blood. The receptors were gathered from a woman aged 65 to 85 with Graves' ophthalmopathy.

There are many counts of this clonotype. The chain uses TRBV2 and TRBJ1-5; TRBD1 matches at 11 bases. The CDR3 runs to 16 residues. Trimming removed 5 bases from V and 2 bases from J; junction bases left unmatched: 5. CDR1 SNHLY and CDR2 FYNNEI come from the germline V gene. CDR3 in DNA: TGTGCCAGCAGTCCCGGGACAGGGGGAGGCAATCAGCCCCAGCATTTT. Translation: CASSPGTGGGNQPQHF.

The chain uses TRBV15 and TRBJ2-1; 10 bases align to TRBD2. The germline V gene has CDR1 LNHNV and CDR2 YYDKDF (reference sequence). The CDR3 spans 16 residues. V lost 1 base to trimming and J lost 0 bases; unmatched junction nucleotides: 0. DNA for the CDR3: TGTGCCACCAGCAGAGCTAGCGGGAGCTCCTACAATGAGCAGTTCTTC. It yields the protein CATSRASGSSYNEQFF.

Comment on this clonotype: A much larger clone differs by one base, so this may be a read error. The V call is TRBV10-3, the J call TRBJ1-1; a possible D gene is TRBD1 (6 bases). The CDR3 has 14 amino acids. Trimming left V 2 bases short and J 1 base short, with 8 bases between. The germline V gene has CDR1 ENHRY and CDR2 SYGVKD. The CDR3 region is CAISEAGANTEAFF. Here the CDR3 DNA reads TGTGCCATCAGTGAGGCAGGGGCGAACACTGAAGCTTTCTTT.

Worth noting for this clonotype: Being one base from a much bigger clone, this may be a read error. The chain joins TRBV12-3 or TRBV12-4 to TRBJ2-1, with D possibly matching TRBD1 (6 bases). The CDR3 totals 18 residues. This CDR3 reads CANSPPLGASPSYNEQFF. The CDR3 DNA reads as TGTGCCAACAGTCCCCCCTTGGGGGCTAGCCCTTCCTACAATGAGCAGTTCTTC.